These 29 T cell receptor beta chains share one sample of origin, sequenced in a study of CD8 T cells in Susac syndrome. It was with random hexamers that about 0.45 to 1 ug RNA was reverse transcribed. TCRdb itself ran the immunoSEQ multiplex PCR reads through MiXCR, one entry per CDR3 protein. Altogether 150,000 or so distinct CDR3 sequences are present, approximately 94% being singletons, with the ten largest covering just over 0.2%. What was sequenced was CD8+ T cells from PBMCs. The origin of the receptors is a human donor with multiple sclerosis.

V is TRBV3-1 and J is TRBJ1-2; 7 positions match TRBD1. Germline CDR1 reads LGHDT; CDR2 reads YNNKEL (reference sequence). This CDR3 comprises 16 residues. The trim removed 2 bases at V and 3 bases at J, leaving 9 bases unmatched. CDR3 region: CASSQNDRVVHYGYTF. The DNA of the CDR3 is TGTGCCAGCAGCCAAAACGACAGGGTGGTGCACTATGGCTACACCTTC.

This clonotype came up a few times. This chain connects TRBV2 to TRBJ2-2; perhaps TRBD2 as D (5 bases). CDR1 is SNHLY, CDR2 FYNNEI, per germline. V dropped 6 bases and J dropped 6 bases, with 11 bases sitting between them. The CDR3 sequence is 13 residues long. CDR3 nucleotide sequence: TGTGCCAGCAGCGCAACTAGGTCCGGGGAGCTGTTTTTT. It translates to CASSATRSGELFF.

The chain employs TRBV3-1 and TRBJ2-1, with a tentative D call TRBD1 (5 bases). V shed 1 base and J shed 8 bases, with 12 bases lying between them. The CDR3 is 14 amino acids. The germline V gene encodes CDR1 LGHDT and CDR2 YNNKEL (reference sequence). DNA of the CDR3: TGTGCCAGCAGCCAAGGCTGGACAATCCATGAGCAGTTCTTC. This encodes CASSQGWTIHEQFF.

In DNA, the CDR3 is TGCAGTGCTAGAGAGAGGGGATTGTACGAGCAGTACTTC. Translating gives CSARERGLYEQYF. The rearrangement links TRBV20-1 to TRBJ2-7; either TRBD1 or TRBD2 may fit D (5 bases each). CDR3 length equals 13 residues. Per germline, CDR1 DFQATT and CDR2 SNEGSKA (reference sequence). V shed 0 bases and J shed 4 bases, with 10 bases lying between them.

The chain uses TRBV20-1 and TRBJ1-1; no firm D call. The CDR3 is made up of 12 amino acids. Per the germline V gene, CDR1 is DFQATT and CDR2 is SNEGSKA (reference sequence). The ends were cut back, 7 bases at V and 1 base at J, with 10 bases in the middle. The CDR3 bases are TGCAGTGTACCTTGGGGGAACACTGAAGCTTTCTTT. Protein: CSVPWGNTEAFF.

The chain carries TRBV20-1 and TRBJ2-5; D assignment may be TRBD1 or TRBD2 (5 bases each). The CDR3 has 13 amino acids. The V and J ends lost 5 bases and 5 bases respectively, with 15 bases between them. In germline, CDR1 is DFQATT, CDR2 SNEGSKA (reference sequence). DNA of the CDR3: TGCAGTGCTCTTGGGACCTCCCCGGAGACCCAGTACTTC. Translating gives CSALGTSPETQYF.

The V gene is TRBV9, the J gene TRBJ1-1; TRBD1 matches 10 bases. V gave up 4 bases and J gave up 1 base; unmatched junction bases: 10. CDR1 and CDR2 (germline): SGDLS, YYNGEE. The CDR3 loop spans 17 amino acids. CDR3 residues: CASSLSRDRGSNTEAFF. In nucleotides, the CDR3 is TGTGCCAGCAGCCTCAGCCGGGACAGGGGATCGAACACTGAAGCTTTCTTT.

The rearrangement uses TRBV12-3 or TRBV12-4 and TRBJ2-1; D may be TRBD1 (6 bases). The CDR3 covers 16 residues. The V and J ends lost 6 bases and 3 bases respectively, with 18 bases between them. The CDR3 reads CASRRVVAGDYNEQFF. The CDR3 DNA reads as TGTGCCAGCAGAAGGGTCGTTGCAGGGGACTACAATGAGCAGTTCTTC.

The J gene is TRBJ1-2, the V gene TRBV20-1; unclear D gene. Trimming cost V 3 bases and J 6 bases, with 8 bases left between them. Per the germline V gene, CDR1 is DFQATT and CDR2 is SNEGSKA (reference sequence). This CDR3 has 11 residues. As DNA, the CDR3 is TGCAGTGCTAGGGAAGGGAATGGCTACACCTTC. It codes for CSAREGNGYTF.

The CDR3 sequence: CSVEGWGVGGNEQFF. DNA of the CDR3: TGCAGCGTTGAGGGTTGGGGGGTAGGTGGTAATGAGCAGTTCTTC. The chain joins TRBV29-1 to TRBJ2-1; maybe TRBD2 (6 bases). Between the trimmed V and J ends, which lost 3 bases and 7 bases, there was a span of 19 bases. The CDR3 consists of 15 residues. Germline V gene data show CDR1 as SQVTM and CDR2 as ANQGSEA.

This chain links TRBV9 with TRBJ1-6; 10 nucleotides match TRBD1. The germline V gene has CDR1 SGDLS and CDR2 YYNGEE. V dropped 4 bases and J dropped 8; count of bases not matched to a gene: 6. This CDR3 comprises 15 residues. CDR3 protein: CASSFRDRGDSPLHF. CDR3 DNA sequence: TGTGCCAGCAGCTTCCGGGACAGGGGTGATTCACCCCTCCACTTT.

This clonotype turned up a few times. The rearrangement links TRBV4-3 to TRBJ2-5, with 7 bases matching TRBD1. The CDR3 runs to 14 residues. The junction had 2 bases not matched to a gene; V was cut back by 3 bases and J by 1 base. CDR1 and CDR2 from the germline V gene are LGHNA and YSLEER. The CDR3 loop is CASSQGTAQETQYF. Here the CDR3 DNA reads TGCGCCAGCAGCCAGGGGACAGCCCAAGAGACCCAGTACTTC.

This rearrangement joins TRBV9 to TRBJ2-2, with D possibly matching TRBD1 (5 bases). Germline V gives CDR1 SGDLS, CDR2 YYNGEE. CDR3 length: 15 residues. Trimming left V 4 bases short and J 1 base short, with 11 bases between. The CDR3 DNA reads TGTGCCAGCAGCCCCAGGGAAGGGAACACCGGGGAGCTGTTTTTT. Amino acid sequence: CASSPREGNTGELFF. The full variable domain, its missing parts supplied by reference TRBV9 and TRBJ2-2, is DSGVTQTPKHLITATGQRVTLRCSPRSGDLSVYWYQQSLDQGLQFLIQYYNGEERAKGNILERFSAQQFPDLHSELNLSSLELGDSALYFCASSPREGNTGELFFGEGSRLTVL.

The chain couples TRBV27 to TRBJ2-1; perhaps TRBD2 as D (6 bases). Germline V CDR1 and CDR2: MNHEY, SMNVEV (reference sequence). V was shortened by 6 bases and J by 8 bases, with 23 bases between the two germline ends. This CDR3 region has 16 residues. The CDR3 region is CASRLKEGGTWDEQFF. In DNA form, the CDR3 reads TGTGCCAGCAGACTGAAGGAGGGCGGGACTTGGGATGAGCAGTTCTTC.

CDR3 sequence: CASSQTSGYEQYF. Written as DNA, the CDR3 is TGTGCCAGCAGCCAGACTTCGGGCTACGAGCAGTACTTC. The V gene is TRBV7-8, the J gene TRBJ2-7; D not resolved. From germline, CDR1 is SGHVS and CDR2 FQNEAQ. Between the trimmed V and J ends, which lost 5 bases and 3 bases, there was a span of 11 bases. The CDR3 sequence is 13 residues long. Variable domain in full (rest from reference TRBV7-8 and TRBJ2-7): GAGVSQSPRYKVAKRGQDVALRCDPISGHVSLFWYQQALGQGPEFLTYFQNEAQLDKSGLPSDRFFAERPEGSVSTLKIQRTQQEDSAVYLCASSQTSGYEQYFGPGTRLTVT.

The rearrangement links TRBV7-9 to TRBJ2-2, with D hard to call. Looked up from germline, CDR1 is SEHNR and CDR2 is FQNEAQ (reference sequence). The CDR3 sequence is 14 residues long. Trimming stripped 8 bases from V and 3 bases from J, with 13 bases between. The CDR3 loop is CASPQQVDTGELFF. CDR3 nucleotides: TGTGCCAGCCCCCAGCAGGTCGACACCGGGGAGCTGTTTTTT. The full variable domain, in which reference TRBV7-9 and TRBJ2-2 provide the parts outside the CDR3, is DTGVSQNPRHKITKRGQNVTFRCDPISEHNRLYWYRQTLGQGPEFLTYFQNEAQLEKSRLLSDRFSAERPKGSFSTLEIQRTEQGDSAMYLCASPQQVDTGELFFGEGSRLTVL.

The chain has TRBV12-3 or TRBV12-4 and TRBJ2-7; the D is unclear. This CDR3 has 13 residues. V was trimmed by 1 base and J by 3 bases, leaving 7 bases between them. CDR3 protein: CASSLGIDYEQYF. CDR3 sequence (DNA): TGTGCCAGCAGTTTAGGCATAGACTACGAGCAGTACTTC.

The chain is built from TRBV20-1 and TRBJ2-3, with 11 positions matching TRBD2. This CDR3 has 14 amino acids. With 8 bases clipped from V and 11 bases from J, the junction kept 15 bases outside the gene matches. Germline V CDR1 and CDR2: DFQATT, SNEGSKA (reference sequence). The CDR3 loop reads CSSDSGGGSPGQYF. The CDR3 DNA follows: TGCAGTTCCGATAGCGGGGGGGGTAGCCCCGGGCAGTATTTT.

The chain employs TRBV4-1 and TRBJ1-2; 8 bases are a match to TRBD1. Per germline, CDR1 MGHRA and CDR2 YSYEKL. The J segment lost 5 bases and the V segment lost 1 base, leaving 3 bases of the junction unmatched. The CDR3 totals 14 residues. The CDR3 reads CASSQGDRMYGYTF. The CDR3 bases are TGCGCCAGCAGCCAAGGGGACAGGATGTATGGCTACACCTTC.

The chain combines TRBV15 with TRBJ1-1; tentative D call: TRBD1 (6 bases). Trimming pared 3 bases from V and 0 bases from J, leaving 17 bases between. Germline V gives CDR1 LNHNV, CDR2 YYDKDF (reference sequence). CDR3 length: 17 residues. The CDR3 DNA reads TGTGCCACCAGCAGGTACAGGGACACCGACATGAACACTGAAGCTTTCTTT. Encoded protein: CATSRYRDTDMNTEAFF.

This rearrangement joins TRBV3-1 to TRBJ2-1; D remains ambiguous. This CDR3 contains 13 residues. V lost 2 bases and J lost 5, with 7 bases in between. Germline CDR1 and CDR2: LGHDT and YNNKEL (reference sequence). CDR3 sequence (DNA): TGTGCCAGCAGCCAACCCGCCCACAATGAGCAGTTCTTC. This sequence encodes CASSQPAHNEQFF.

This chain uses TRBV5-1 with TRBJ2-1; the match to TRBD1 covers 8 bases. Germline V lookup: CDR1 SGHRS, CDR2 YFSETQ. The CDR3 contains 14 residues. J gave up 6 bases and V 4 bases, and 6 bases lay outside the gene matches. CDR3 in amino acids: CASSVGQAGNEQFF. The CDR3 DNA follows: TGCGCCAGCAGCGTGGGACAGGCCGGCAATGAGCAGTTCTTC. Supplemented by reference TRBV5-1 and TRBJ2-1, the full variable domain reads KAGVTQTPRYLIKTRGQQVTLSCSPISGHRSVSWYQQTPGQGLQFLFEYFSETQRNKGNFPGRFSGRQFSNSRSEMNVSTLELGDSALYLCASSVGQAGNEQFFGPGTRLTVL.

The rearrangement links TRBV5-8 to TRBJ1-5; D remains ambiguous. Germline CDR1 SGHTS, CDR2 YDEGEE. The CDR3 consists of 14 residues. V was trimmed by 1 base and J by 5 bases, leaving 10 bases between them. This CDR3 is CASSLPRIDQPQHF. Here the CDR3 DNA reads TGTGCCAGCAGCTTGCCCCGCATAGATCAGCCCCAGCATTTT.

The chain uses TRBV28 and TRBJ1-5; TRBD1 matches at 10 bases. This CDR3 has 15 residues. Germline CDR1 reads MDHEN; CDR2 reads SYDVKM. With 5 bases clipped from V and 6 bases from J, the junction kept 7 bases outside the gene matches. The CDR3 spells CASSQDRGHGQPQHF. In nucleotides, the CDR3 is TGTGCCAGCAGTCAAGACAGGGGGCATGGTCAGCCCCAGCATTTT.

The chain carries TRBV5-4 and TRBJ1-1; D gene uncertain. Trimming pared 7 bases from V and 3 bases from J, leaving 10 bases between. CDR3 length equals 12 residues. CDR1 is SGHNT and CDR2 is YYREEE in the germline V gene (reference sequence). The CDR3 nucleotides are TGTGCCAGCTCCTCGGGATACACTGAAGCTTTCTTT. Protein sequence: CASSSGYTEAFF. The variable domain in full, completed from reference TRBV5-4 and TRBJ1-1, reads ETGVTQSPTHLIKTRGQQVTLRCSSQSGHNTVSWYQQALGQGPQFIFQYYREEENGRGNFPPRFSGLQFPNYSSELNVNALELDDSALYLCASSSGYTEAFFGQGTRLTVV.

This clonotype was recorded only once. This chain connects TRBV7-7 to TRBJ2-7; 11 bases match TRBD1. V was clipped by 4 bases and J by 3 bases; unmatched bases: 5. CDR3 length: 15 amino acids. CDR1 SSHAT and CDR2 FNYEAQ come from the germline V gene (reference sequence). The DNA of the CDR3 is TGTGCCAGCAGCTCTGGGACAGGGGGAAACTACGAGCAGTACTTC. It yields the protein CASSSGTGGNYEQYF.

The rearrangement links TRBV9 to TRBJ2-7; D ambiguous. The CDR3 contains 14 residues. Germline values: CDR1 SGDLS, CDR2 YYNGEE. Trimming shortened V by 3 bases and J by 2 bases, and 12 bases separated the two germline ends. As DNA, the CDR3 is TGTGCCAGCAGCGAGTCAGGAACTCCCTACGAGCAGTACTTC. This codes for CASSESGTPYEQYF. The full variable domain, its missing parts supplied by reference TRBV9 and TRBJ2-7, is DSGVTQTPKHLITATGQRVTLRCSPRSGDLSVYWYQQSLDQGLQFLIQYYNGEERAKGNILERFSAQQFPDLHSELNLSSLELGDSALYFCASSESGTPYEQYFGPGTRLTVT.

The J gene is TRBJ2-6, the V gene TRBV27; possibly TRBD1 for D (6 bases). The CDR3 has 15 residues. Per germline, CDR1 MNHEY and CDR2 SMNVEV (reference sequence). Trimming removed 6 bases from V and 0 bases from J, with 9 bases in between. CDR3 DNA: TGTGCCAGCAGGGACAGTTTCTCTGGGGCCAACGTCCTGACTTTC. Translated: CASRDSFSGANVLTF.

The table lists this clonotype with a count of one. The gene calls are TRBV7-8 and TRBJ2-7, with D possibly matching TRBD1 (5 bases). Between the trimmed V and J ends, which lost 1 base and 5 bases, there was a span of 9 bases. Per the germline V gene, CDR1 is SGHVS and CDR2 is FQNEAQ. The CDR3 is made up of 13 amino acids. The CDR3 sequence: CASSLDRSNEQYF. CDR3 coding DNA: TGTGCCAGCAGCTTAGACAGGAGCAACGAGCAGTACTTC.